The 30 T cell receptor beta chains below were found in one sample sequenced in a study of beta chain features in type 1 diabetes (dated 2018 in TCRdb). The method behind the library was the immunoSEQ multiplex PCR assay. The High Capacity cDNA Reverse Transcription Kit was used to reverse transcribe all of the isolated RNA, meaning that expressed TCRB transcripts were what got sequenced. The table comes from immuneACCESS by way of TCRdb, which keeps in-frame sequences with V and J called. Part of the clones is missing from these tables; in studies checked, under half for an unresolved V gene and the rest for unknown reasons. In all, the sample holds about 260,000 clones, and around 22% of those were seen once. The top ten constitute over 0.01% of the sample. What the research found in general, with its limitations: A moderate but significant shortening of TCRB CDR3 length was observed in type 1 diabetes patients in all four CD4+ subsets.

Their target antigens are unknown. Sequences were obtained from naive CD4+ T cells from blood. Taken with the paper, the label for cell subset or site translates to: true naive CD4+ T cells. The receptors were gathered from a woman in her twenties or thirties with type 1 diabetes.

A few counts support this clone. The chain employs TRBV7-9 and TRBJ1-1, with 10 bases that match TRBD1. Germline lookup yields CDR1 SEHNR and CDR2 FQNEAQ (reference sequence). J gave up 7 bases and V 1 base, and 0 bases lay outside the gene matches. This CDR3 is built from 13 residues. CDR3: CASSLGTGGEAFF. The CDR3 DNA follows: TGTGCCAGCAGCTTAGGGACAGGGGGTGAAGCTTTCTTT.

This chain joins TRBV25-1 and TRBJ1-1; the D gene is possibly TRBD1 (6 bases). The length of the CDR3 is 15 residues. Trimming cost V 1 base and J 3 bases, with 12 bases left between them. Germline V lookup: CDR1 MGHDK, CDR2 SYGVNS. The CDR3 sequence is CASSESGVGDTEAFF. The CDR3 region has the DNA TGTGCCAGCAGTGAATCAGGGGTCGGGGACACTGAAGCTTTCTTT. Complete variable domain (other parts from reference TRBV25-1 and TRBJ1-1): EADIYQTPRYLVIGTGKKITLECSQTMGHDKMYWYQQDPGMELHLIHYSYGVNSTEKGDLSSESTVSRIRTEHFPLTLESARPSHTSQYLCASSESGVGDTEAFFGQGTRLTVV.

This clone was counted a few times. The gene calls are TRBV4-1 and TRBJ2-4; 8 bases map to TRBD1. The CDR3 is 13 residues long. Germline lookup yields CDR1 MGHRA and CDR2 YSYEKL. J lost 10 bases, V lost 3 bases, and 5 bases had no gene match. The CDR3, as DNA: TGCGCCAGCAGCCAGACAGGGGAGAGGATTCAGTACTTC. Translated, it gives CASSQTGERIQYF.

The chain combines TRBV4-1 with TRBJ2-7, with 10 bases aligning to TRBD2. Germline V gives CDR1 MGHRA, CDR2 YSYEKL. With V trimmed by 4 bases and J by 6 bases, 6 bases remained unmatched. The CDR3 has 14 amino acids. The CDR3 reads CASSPSGSRVEQYF. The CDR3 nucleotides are TGCGCCAGCAGCCCTAGCGGGAGTCGAGTCGAGCAGTACTTC.

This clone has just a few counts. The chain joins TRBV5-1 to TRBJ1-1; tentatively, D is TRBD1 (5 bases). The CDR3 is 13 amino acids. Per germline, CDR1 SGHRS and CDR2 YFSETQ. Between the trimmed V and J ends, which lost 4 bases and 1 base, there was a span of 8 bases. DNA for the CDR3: TGCGCCAGCAGCCCTGGGGCGAACACTGAAGCTTTCTTT. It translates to CASSPGANTEAFF.

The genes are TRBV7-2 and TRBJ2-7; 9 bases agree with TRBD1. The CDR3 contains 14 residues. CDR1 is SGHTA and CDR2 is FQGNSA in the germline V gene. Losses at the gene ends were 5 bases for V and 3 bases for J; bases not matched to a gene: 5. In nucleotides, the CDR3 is TGTGCCAGCAGCCTGGGACAGGGTAACTACGAGCAGTACTTC. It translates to CASSLGQGNYEQYF.

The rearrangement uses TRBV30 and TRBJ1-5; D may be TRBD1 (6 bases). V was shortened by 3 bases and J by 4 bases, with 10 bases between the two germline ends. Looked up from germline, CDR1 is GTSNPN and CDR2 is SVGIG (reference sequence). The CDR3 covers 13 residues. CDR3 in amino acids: CAWSRTENQPQHF. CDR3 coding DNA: TGTGCCTGGAGCAGGACAGAAAATCAGCCCCAGCATTTT.

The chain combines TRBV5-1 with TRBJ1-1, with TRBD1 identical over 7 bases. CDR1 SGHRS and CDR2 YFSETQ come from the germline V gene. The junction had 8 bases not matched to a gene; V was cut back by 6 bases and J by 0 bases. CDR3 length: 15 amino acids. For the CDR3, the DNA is TGCGCCAGCACTATGACAGGGCGCATGAACACTGAAGCTTTCTTT. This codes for CASTMTGRMNTEAFF. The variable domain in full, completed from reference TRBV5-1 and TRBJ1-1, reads KAGVTQTPRYLIKTRGQQVTLSCSPISGHRSVSWYQQTPGQGLQFLFEYFSETQRNKGNFPGRFSGRQFSNSRSEMNVSTLELGDSALYLCASTMTGRMNTEAFFGQGTRLTVV.

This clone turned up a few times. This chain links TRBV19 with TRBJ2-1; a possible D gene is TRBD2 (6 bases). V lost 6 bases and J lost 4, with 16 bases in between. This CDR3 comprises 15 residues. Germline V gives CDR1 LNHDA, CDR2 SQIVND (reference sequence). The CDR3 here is CASSGDLQEYNEQFF. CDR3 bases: TGTGCCAGTAGCGGGGACTTACAAGAATACAATGAGCAGTTCTTC.

The CDR3 coding sequence is TGTGCCAGCAGCTTAGAGACAGGGCACTCTGGGGCCAACGTCCTGACTTTC. It is translated as CASSLETGHSGANVLTF. The chain joins TRBV11-2 to TRBJ2-6; TRBD1 aligns across 7 bases. This CDR3 comprises 17 residues. The germline CDR1 and CDR2 sequences are SGHAT and FQNNGV. V lost 0 bases to trimming and J lost 0 bases; unmatched junction nucleotides: 2. The full variable domain, in which reference TRBV11-2 and TRBJ2-6 provide the parts outside the CDR3, is EAGVAQSPRYKIIEKRQSVAFWCNPISGHATLYWYQQILGQGPKLLIQFQNNGVVDDSQLPKDRFSAERLKGVDSTLKIQPAKLEDSAVYLCASSLETGHSGANVLTFGAGSRLTVL.

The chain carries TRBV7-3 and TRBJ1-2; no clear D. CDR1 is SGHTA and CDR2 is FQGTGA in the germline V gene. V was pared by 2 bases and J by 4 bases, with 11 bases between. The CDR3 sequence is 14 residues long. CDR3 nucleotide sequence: TGTGCCAGCAGCTTATCTCCGGGAAGCTATGGCTACACCTTC. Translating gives CASSLSPGSYGYTF.

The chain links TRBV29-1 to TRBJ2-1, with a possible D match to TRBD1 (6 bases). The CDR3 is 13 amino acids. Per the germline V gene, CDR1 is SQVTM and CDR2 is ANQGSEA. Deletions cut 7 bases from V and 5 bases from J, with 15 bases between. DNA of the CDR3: TGCAGCGCAGGAAGGACAGTGAACAATGAGCAGTTCTTC. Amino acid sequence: CSAGRTVNNEQFF.

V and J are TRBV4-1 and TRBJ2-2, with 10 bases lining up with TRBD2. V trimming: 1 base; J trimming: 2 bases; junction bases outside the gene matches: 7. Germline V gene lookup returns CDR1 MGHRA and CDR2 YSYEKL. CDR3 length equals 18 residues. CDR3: CASSQGLAGAFNTGELFF. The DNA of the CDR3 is TGCGCCAGCAGCCAAGGTCTAGCGGGAGCTTTTAACACCGGGGAGCTGTTTTTT.

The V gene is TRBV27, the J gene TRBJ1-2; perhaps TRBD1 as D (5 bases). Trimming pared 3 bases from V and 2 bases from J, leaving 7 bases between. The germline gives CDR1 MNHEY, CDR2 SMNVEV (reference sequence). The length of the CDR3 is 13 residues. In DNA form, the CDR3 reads TGTGCCAGCAGTTTTCAGGGAAACTATGGCTACACCTTC. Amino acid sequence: CASSFQGNYGYTF.

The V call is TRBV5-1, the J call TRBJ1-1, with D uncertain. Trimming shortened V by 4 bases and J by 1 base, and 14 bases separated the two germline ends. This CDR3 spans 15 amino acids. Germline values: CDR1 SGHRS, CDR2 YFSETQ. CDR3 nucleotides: TGCGCCAGCAGCATACTAGGTGGAGGGAACACTGAAGCTTTCTTT. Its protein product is CASSILGGGNTEAFF.

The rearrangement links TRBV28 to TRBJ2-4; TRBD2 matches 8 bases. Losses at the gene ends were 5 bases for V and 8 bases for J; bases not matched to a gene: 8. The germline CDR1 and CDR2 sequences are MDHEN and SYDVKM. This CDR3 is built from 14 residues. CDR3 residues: CASSPPGGVDIQYF. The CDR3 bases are TGTGCCAGCAGTCCTCCGGGAGGGGTGGACATTCAGTACTTC.

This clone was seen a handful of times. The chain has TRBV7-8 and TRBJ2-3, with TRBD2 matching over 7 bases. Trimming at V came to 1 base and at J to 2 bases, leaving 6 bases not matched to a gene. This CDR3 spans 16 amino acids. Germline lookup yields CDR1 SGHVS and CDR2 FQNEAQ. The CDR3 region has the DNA TGTGCCAGCAGCTTAGTGGCGGGAGCTCACACAGATACGCAGTATTTT. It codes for CASSLVAGAHTDTQYF.

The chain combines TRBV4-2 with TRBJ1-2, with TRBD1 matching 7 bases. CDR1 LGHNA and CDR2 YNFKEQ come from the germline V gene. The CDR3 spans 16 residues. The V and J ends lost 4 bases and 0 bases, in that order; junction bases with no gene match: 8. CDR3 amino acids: CASSLWTGKANYGYTF. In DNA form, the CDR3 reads TGTGCCAGCAGCCTATGGACAGGCAAAGCTAACTATGGCTACACCTTC.

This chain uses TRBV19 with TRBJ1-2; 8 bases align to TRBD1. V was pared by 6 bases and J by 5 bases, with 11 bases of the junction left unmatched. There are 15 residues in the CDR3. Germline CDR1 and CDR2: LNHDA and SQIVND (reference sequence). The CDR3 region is CASRATRDRGYGYTF. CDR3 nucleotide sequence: TGTGCCAGTAGAGCCACCCGAGACAGGGGTTATGGCTACACCTTC.

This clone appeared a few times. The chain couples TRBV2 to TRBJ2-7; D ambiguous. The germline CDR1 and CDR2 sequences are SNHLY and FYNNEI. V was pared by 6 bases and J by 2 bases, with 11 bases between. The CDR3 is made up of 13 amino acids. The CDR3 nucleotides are TGTGCCAGCAGGGAGACCGGCGCCTACGAGCAGTACTTC. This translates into CASRETGAYEQYF.

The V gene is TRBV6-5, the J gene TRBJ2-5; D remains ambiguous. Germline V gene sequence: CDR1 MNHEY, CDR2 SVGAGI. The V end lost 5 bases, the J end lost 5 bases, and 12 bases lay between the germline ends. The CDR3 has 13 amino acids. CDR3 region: CASSAPVEETQYF. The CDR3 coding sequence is TGTGCCAGCAGTGCACCGGTTGAGGAGACCCAGTACTTC.

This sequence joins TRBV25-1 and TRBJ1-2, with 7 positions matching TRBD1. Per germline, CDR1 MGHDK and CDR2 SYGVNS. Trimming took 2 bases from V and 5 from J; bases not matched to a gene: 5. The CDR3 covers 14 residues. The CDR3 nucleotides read TGTGCCAGCAGTGAACTGGACAGGTCTTATGGCTACACCTTC. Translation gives CASSELDRSYGYTF.

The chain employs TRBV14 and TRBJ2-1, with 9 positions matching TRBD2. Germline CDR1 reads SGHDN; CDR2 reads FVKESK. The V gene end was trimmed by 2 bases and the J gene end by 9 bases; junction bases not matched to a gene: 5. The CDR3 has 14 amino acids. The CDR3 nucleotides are TGTGCCAGCAGCCAACTAGCGGGAAGTAGTGAGCAGTTCTTC. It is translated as CASSQLAGSSEQFF.

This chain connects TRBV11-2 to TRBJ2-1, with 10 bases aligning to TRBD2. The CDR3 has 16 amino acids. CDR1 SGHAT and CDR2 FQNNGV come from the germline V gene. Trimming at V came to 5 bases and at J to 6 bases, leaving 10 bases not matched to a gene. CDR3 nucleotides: TGTGCCAGCAGCACAAGCGGGAGGGCGACCTTCAATGAGCAGTTCTTC. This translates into CASSTSGRATFNEQFF.

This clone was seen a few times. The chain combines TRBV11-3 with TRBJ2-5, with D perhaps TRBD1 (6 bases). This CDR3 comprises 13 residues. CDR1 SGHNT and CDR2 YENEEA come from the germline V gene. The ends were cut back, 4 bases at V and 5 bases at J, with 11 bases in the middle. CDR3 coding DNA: TGTGCCAGCAGCTGGGCAGGGGAGGAGACCCAGTACTTC. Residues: CASSWAGEETQYF.

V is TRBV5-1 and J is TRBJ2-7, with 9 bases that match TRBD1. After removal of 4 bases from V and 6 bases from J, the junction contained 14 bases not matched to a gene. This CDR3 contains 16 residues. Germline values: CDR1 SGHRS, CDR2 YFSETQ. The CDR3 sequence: CASSVTTGGEMSEQYF. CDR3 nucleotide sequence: TGCGCCAGCAGCGTAACCACAGGGGGCGAAATGAGCGAGCAGTACTTC.

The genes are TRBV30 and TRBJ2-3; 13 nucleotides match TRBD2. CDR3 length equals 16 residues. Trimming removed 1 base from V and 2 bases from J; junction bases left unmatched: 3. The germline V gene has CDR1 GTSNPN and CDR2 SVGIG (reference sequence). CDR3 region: CAWSAGLAGVTDTQYF. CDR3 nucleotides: TGTGCCTGGAGTGCCGGACTAGCGGGAGTCACAGATACGCAGTATTTT.

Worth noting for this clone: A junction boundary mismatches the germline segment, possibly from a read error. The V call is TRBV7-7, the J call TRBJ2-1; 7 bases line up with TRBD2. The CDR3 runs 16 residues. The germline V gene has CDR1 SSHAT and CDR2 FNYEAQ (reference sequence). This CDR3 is CASSLSSSGHYNEQFF. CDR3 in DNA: TGTGCTAGCAGCCTTTCGTCTAGCGGACACTACAATGAGCAGTTCTTC.

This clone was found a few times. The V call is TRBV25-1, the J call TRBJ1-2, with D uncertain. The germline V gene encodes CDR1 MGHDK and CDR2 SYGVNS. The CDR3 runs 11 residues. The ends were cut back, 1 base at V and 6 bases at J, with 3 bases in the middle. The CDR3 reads CASSELDGYTF. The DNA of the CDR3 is TGTGCCAGCAGTGAATTAGATGGCTACACCTTC.

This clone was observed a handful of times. The CDR3 coding sequence is TGCGCCAGCAACATTATGGGACTATCCACAGATACGCAGTATTTT. Translating gives CASNIMGLSTDTQYF. This chain links TRBV5-1 with TRBJ2-3; 7 bases agree with TRBD2. V was clipped by 6 bases and J by 2 bases; unmatched bases: 9. This CDR3 is built from 15 residues. The germline V gene has CDR1 SGHRS and CDR2 YFSETQ. Using reference TRBV5-1 and TRBJ2-3 for the parts outside the CDR3, the full variable domain is KAGVTQTPRYLIKTRGQQVTLSCSPISGHRSVSWYQQTPGQGLQFLFEYFSETQRNKGNFPGRFSGRQFSNSRSEMNVSTLELGDSALYLCASNIMGLSTDTQYFGPGTRLTVL.